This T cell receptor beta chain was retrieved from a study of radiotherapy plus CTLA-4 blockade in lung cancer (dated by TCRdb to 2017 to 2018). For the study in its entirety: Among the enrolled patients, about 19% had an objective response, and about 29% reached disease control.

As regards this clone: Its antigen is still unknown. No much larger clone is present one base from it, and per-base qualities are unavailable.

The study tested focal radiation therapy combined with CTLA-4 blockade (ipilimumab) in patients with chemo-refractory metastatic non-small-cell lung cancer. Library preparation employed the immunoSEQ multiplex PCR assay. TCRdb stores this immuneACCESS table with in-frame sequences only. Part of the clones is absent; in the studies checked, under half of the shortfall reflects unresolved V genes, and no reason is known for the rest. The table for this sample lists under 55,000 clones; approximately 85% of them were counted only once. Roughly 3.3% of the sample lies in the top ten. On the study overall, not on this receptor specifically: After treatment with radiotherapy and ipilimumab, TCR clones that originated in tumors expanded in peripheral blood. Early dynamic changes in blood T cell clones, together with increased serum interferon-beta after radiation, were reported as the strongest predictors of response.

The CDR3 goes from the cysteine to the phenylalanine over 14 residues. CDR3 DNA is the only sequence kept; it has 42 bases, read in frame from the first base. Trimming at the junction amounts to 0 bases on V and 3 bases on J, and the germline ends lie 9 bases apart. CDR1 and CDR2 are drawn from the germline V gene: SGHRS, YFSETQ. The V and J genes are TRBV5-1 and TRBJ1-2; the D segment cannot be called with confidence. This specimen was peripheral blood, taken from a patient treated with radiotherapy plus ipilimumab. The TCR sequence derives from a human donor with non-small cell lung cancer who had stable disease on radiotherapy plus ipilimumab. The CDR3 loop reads CASSLGAGDYGYTF. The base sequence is TGCGCCAGCAGCTTGGGGGCAGGTGACTATGGCTACACCTTC.